These 4 T cell receptor beta chains were all obtained from the same sample, sequenced in a study of monozygotic twins with inflammatory bowel disease. TCRdb re-analyzed the 5' RACE reads; it lists each CDR3 protein once, without DNA. The sample totals fewer than 400,000 distinct CDR3 sequences; its top ten clones hold 5.6%. The sample consisted of blood. These receptors were taken from a human donor with ulcerative colitis or Crohn's disease, or a healthy co-twin of an affected twin (not recorded which).

The chain recombines TRBV29-1 with TRBJ2-7; the D call of TRBD1 rests on TCRdb alone, since no DNA is present to check it. Looked up from germline, CDR1 is SQVTM and CDR2 is ANQGSEA. This CDR3 comprises 13 residues. This CDR3 reads CSVAGTGVYEQYF.

The chain combines TRBV12-3 or TRBV12-4 with TRBJ2-2; the TCRdb D gene call, TRBD1, has no DNA to confirm it. The CDR3 is made up of 15 amino acids. Here the CDR3 reads CASSQDRGFTGELFF.

The rearrangement uses TRBV18 and TRBJ2-2. Germline V CDR1 and CDR2: KGHSH, LQKENI. The CDR3 totals 13 residues. The CDR3 sequence is CASSAVNTGELFF.

The chain is built from TRBV7-8 and TRBJ2-7. The CDR3 is made up of 13 amino acids. From germline, CDR1 is SGHVS and CDR2 FQNEAQ. The CDR3 here is CASSPRRYYEQYF.